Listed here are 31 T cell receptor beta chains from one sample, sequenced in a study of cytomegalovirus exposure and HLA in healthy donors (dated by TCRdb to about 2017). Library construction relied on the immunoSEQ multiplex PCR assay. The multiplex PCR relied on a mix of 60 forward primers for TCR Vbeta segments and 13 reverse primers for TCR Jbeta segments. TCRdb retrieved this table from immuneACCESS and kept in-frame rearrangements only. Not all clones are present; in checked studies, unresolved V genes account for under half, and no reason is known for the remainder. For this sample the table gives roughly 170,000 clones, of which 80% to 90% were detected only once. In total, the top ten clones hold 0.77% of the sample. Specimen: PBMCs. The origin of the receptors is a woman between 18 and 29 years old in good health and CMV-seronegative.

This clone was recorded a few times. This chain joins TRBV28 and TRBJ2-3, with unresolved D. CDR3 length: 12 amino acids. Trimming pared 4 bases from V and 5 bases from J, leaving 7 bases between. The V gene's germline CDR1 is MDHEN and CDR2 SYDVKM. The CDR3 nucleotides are TGTGCCAGCAGTTCTTTACTAGATACGCAGTATTTT. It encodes CASSSLLDTQYF.

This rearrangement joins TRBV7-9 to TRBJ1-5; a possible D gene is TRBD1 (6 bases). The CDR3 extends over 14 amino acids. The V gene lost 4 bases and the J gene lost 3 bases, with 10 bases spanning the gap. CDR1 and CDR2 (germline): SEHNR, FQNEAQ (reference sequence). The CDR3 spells CASSSTGYNQPQHF. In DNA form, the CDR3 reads TGTGCCAGCAGCTCGACAGGCTACAATCAGCCCCAGCATTTT.

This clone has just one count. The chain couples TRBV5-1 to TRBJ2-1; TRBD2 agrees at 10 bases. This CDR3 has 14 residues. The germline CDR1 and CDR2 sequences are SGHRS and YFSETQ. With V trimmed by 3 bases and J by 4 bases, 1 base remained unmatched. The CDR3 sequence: CASSSGLAYNEQFF. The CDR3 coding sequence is TGCGCCAGCAGCTCGGGACTAGCGTACAATGAGCAGTTCTTC. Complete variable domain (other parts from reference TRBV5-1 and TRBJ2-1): KAGVTQTPRYLIKTRGQQVTLSCSPISGHRSVSWYQQTPGQGLQFLFEYFSETQRNKGNFPGRFSGRQFSNSRSEMNVSTLELGDSALYLCASSSGLAYNEQFFGPGTRLTVL.

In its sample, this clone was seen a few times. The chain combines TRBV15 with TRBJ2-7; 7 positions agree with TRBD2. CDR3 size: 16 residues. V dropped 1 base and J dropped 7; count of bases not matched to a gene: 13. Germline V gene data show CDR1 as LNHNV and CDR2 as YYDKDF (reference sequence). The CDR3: CATSRGGEGGLREQYF. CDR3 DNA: TGTGCCACCAGCAGAGGGGGGGAGGGAGGGCTCAGGGAGCAGTACTTC.

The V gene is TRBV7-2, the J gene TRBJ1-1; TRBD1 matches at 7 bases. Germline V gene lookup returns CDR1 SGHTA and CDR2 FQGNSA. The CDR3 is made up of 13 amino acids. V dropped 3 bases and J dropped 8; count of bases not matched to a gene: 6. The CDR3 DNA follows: TGTGCCAGCAGCTTTAACCGGGACAGCGAAGCTTTCTTT. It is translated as CASSFNRDSEAFF.

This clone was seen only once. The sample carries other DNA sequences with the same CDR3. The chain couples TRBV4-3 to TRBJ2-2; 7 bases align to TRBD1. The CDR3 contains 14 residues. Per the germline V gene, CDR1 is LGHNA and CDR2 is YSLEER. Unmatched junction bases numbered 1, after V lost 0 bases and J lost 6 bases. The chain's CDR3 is CASSQDQGAGELFF. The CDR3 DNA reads TGCGCCAGCAGCCAAGATCAGGGGGCCGGGGAGCTGTTTTTT.

The CDR3 nucleotides are TGTGCCAGTAGTATAAGCAAGTCCGATTTCTCTGGGGCCAACGTCCTGACTTTC. Protein product: CASSISKSDFSGANVLTF. V gene TRBV19 combines with J gene TRBJ2-6, with no clear D. This CDR3 has 18 residues. V shed 2 bases and J shed 0 bases, with 14 bases lying between them. The germline gives CDR1 LNHDA, CDR2 SQIVND (reference sequence).

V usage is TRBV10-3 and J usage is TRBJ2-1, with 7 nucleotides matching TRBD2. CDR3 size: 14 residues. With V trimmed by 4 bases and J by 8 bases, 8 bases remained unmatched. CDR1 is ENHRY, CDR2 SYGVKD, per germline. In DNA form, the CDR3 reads TGTGCCATCAGTGCCCCCGTAGCGGGCGATGAGCAGTTCTTC. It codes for CAISAPVAGDEQFF.

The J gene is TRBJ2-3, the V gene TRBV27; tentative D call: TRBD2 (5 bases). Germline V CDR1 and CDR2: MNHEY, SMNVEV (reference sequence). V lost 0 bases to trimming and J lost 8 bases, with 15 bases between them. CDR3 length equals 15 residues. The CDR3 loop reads CASSLSGVSWGTQYF. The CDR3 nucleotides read TGTGCCAGCAGTTTATCCGGGGTCAGCTGGGGTACGCAGTATTTT.

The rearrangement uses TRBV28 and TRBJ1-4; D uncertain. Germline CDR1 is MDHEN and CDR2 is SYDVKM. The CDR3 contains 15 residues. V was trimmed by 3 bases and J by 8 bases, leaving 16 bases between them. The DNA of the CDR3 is TGTGCCAGCAGTTTCCAGAAGCTAGAGGGCGAAAAACTGTTTTTT. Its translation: CASSFQKLEGEKLFF. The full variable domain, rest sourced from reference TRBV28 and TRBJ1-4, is DVKVTQSSRYLVKRTGEKVFLECVQDMDHENMFWYRQDPGLGLRLIYFSYDVKMKEKGDIPEGYSVSREKKERFSLILESASTNQTSMYLCASSFQKLEGEKLFFGSGTQLSVL.

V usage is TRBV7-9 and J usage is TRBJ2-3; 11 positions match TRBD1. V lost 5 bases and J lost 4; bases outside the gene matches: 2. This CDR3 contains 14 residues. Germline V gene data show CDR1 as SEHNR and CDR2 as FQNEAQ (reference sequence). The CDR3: CASSGTGGPDTQYF. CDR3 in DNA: TGTGCCAGCAGCGGGACAGGGGGGCCAGATACGCAGTATTTT.

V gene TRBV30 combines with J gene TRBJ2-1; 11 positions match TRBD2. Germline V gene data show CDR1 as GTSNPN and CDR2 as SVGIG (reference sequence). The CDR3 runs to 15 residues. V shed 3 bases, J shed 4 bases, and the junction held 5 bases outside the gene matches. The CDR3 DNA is TGTGCCTGGAGCCTAAGACTAGCGGGATACAATGAGCAGTTCTTC. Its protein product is CAWSLRLAGYNEQFF.

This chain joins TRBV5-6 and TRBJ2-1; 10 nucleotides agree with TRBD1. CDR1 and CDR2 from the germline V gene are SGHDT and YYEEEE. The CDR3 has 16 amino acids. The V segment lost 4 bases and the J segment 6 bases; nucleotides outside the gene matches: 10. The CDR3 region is CASSPTGTGERNEQFF. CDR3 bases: TGTGCCAGCAGCCCAACCGGGACAGGGGAACGCAATGAGCAGTTCTTC.

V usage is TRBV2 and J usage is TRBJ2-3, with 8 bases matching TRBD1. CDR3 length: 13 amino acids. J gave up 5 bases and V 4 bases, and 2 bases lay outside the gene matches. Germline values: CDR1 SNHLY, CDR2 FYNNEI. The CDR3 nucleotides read TGTGCCAGCAGTGGACAGGGGATAGATACGCAGTATTTT. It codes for CASSGQGIDTQYF.

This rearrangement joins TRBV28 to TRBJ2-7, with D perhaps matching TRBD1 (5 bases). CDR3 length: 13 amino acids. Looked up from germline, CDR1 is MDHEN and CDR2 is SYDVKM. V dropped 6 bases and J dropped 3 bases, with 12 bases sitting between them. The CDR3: CASRWRQSYEQYF. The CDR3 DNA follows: TGTGCCAGCAGATGGCGACAGAGCTACGAGCAGTACTTC.

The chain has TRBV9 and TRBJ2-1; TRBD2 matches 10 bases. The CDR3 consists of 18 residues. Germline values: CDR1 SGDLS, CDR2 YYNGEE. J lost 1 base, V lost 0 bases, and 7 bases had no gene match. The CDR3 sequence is CASSVATSGTRSYNEQFF. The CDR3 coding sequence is TGTGCCAGCAGCGTAGCAACTAGCGGGACCCGATCCTACAATGAGCAGTTCTTC. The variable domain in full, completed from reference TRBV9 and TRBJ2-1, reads DSGVTQTPKHLITATGQRVTLRCSPRSGDLSVYWYQQSLDQGLQFLIQYYNGEERAKGNILERFSAQQFPDLHSELNLSSLELGDSALYFCASSVATSGTRSYNEQFFGPGTRLTVL.

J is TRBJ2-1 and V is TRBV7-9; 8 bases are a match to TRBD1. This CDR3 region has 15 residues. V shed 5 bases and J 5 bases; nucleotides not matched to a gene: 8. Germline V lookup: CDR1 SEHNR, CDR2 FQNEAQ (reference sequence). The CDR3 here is CASSQQDRVHNEQFF. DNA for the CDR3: TGTGCCAGCAGCCAGCAGGACAGGGTACACAATGAGCAGTTCTTC.

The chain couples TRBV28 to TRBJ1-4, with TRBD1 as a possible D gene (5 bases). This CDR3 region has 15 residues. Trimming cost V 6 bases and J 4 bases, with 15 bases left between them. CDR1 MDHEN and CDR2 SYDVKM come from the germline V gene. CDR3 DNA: TGTGCCAGCAGCCTATCGGGGGGGAATAATGAAAAACTGTTTTTT. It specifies CASSLSGGNNEKLFF.

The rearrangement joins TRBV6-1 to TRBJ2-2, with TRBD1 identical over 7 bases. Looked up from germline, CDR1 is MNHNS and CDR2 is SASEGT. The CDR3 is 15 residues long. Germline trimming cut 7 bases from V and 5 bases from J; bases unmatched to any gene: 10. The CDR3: CASKLQGPETGELFF. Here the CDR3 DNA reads TGTGCCAGCAAACTACAGGGGCCCGAAACCGGGGAGCTGTTTTTT.

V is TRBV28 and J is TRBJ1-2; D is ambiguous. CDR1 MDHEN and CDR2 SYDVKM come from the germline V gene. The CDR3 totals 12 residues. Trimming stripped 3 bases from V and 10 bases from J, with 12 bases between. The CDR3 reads CASSFLLSTYTF. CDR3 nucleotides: TGTGCCAGCAGTTTCCTCCTCTCTACCTACACCTTC.

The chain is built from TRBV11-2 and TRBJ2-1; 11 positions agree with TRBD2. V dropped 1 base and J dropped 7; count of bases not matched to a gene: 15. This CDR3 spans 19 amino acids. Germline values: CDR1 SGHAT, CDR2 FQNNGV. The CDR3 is CASSLGPSGRRGDQNEQFF. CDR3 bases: TGTGCCAGCAGCTTAGGTCCTAGCGGGAGGAGGGGGGACCAGAATGAGCAGTTCTTC.

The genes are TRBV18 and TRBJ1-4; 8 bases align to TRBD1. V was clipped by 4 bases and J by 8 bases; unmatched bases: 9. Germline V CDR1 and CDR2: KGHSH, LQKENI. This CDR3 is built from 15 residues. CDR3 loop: CASSLSTGEGEKLFF. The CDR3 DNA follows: TGTGCCAGCTCACTATCGACAGGGGAAGGAGAAAAACTGTTTTTT.

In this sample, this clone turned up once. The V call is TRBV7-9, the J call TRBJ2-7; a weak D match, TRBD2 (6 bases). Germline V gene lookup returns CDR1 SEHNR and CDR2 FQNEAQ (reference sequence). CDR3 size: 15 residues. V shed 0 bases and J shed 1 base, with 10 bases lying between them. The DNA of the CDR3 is TGTGCCAGCAGCTTAGCAGGGACTCTTTCCTACGAGCAGTACTTC. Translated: CASSLAGTLSYEQYF.

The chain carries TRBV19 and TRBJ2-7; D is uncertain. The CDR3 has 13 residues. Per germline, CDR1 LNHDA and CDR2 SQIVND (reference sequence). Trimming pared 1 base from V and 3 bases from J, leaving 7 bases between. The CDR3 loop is CASSIGAHYEQYF. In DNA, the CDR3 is TGTGCCAGTAGTATAGGGGCTCACTACGAGCAGTACTTC.

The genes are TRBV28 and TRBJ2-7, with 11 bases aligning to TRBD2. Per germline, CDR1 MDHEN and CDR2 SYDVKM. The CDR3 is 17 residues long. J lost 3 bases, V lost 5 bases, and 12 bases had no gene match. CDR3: CASSGSKLGLADYEQYF. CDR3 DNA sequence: TGTGCCAGCAGTGGCTCCAAATTGGGACTAGCGGACTACGAGCAGTACTTC.

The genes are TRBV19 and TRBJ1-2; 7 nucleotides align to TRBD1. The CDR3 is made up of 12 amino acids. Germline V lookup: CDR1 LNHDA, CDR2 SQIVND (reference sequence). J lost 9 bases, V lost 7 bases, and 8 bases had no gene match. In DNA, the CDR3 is TGTGCCAGTAACACCGACAGGGTTCGCTACACCTTC. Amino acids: CASNTDRVRYTF.

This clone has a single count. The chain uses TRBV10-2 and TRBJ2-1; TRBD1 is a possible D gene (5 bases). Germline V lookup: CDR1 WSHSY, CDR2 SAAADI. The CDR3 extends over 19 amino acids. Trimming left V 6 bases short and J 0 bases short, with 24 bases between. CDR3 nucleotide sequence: TGCGCCAGCAGCCCGTTCCCTTGGGGCGACCCAAGCTCCTACAATGAGCAGTTCTTC. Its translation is CASSPFPWGDPSSYNEQFF.

In nucleotides, the CDR3 is TGTGCCAGCAGCCTCCGGACAGGTTCCTACGAGCAGTACTTC. Amino acids: CASSLRTGSYEQYF. The J gene is TRBJ2-7, the V gene TRBV6-6; 7 nucleotides align to TRBD1. CDR3 length equals 14 residues. Trimming took 6 bases from V and 1 from J; bases not matched to a gene: 6. Germline lookup yields CDR1 MNHNY and CDR2 SVGAGI (reference sequence).

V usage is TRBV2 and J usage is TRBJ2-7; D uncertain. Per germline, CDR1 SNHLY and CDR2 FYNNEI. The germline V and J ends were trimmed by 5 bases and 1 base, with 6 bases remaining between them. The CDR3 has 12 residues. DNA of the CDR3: TGTGCCAGCAGTCAACAGTCCTACGAGCAGTACTTC. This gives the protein CASSQQSYEQYF.

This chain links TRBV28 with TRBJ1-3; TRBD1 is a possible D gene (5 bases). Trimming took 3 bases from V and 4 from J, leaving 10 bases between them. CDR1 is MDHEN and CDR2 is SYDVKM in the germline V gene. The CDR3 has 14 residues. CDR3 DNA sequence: TGTGCCAGCAGTTTTGGGGCGAGAGGAAACACCATATATTTT. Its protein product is CASSFGARGNTIYF.

The CDR3 region is CAWTPGQLYEQYF. The CDR3 region has the DNA TGTGCCTGGACACCGGGACAGCTCTACGAGCAGTACTTC. V is TRBV30 and J is TRBJ2-7; 7 bases line up with TRBD1. There are 13 residues in the CDR3. V lost 4 bases to trimming and J lost 3 bases; unmatched junction nucleotides: 6. Germline lookup yields CDR1 GTSNPN and CDR2 SVGIG (reference sequence).